The 24 T cell receptor beta chains below all came from one sample that was sequenced in a study of identical twins. Each CDR3 protein gets one entry after TCRdb re-called the 5' RACE reads with MiXCR. The data show about 720,000 distinct CDR3 sequences, with about 18% seen just once and roughly 13% held by the top ten. The data also belong to a second study, concerning T cells expressing NK-cell markers.

The sample was PBMCs. These receptors all stem from a woman aged 18-29 years in good health.

About this clonotype itself: At one of its ends the junction is not consistent with the germline gene, which may arise from a read error. The chain recombines TRBV7-7 with TRBJ2-1, with a tentative D call TRBD2 (5 bases). Germline-derived CDR1 and CDR2 are SSHAT and FNYEAQ (reference sequence). The CDR3 is made up of 14 amino acids. CDR3 sequence: CASSSGFKDNEQFF. CDR3 DNA sequence: TGTGCTAGCAGCTCGGGGTTTAAAGACAATGAGCAGTTCTTC.

This clonotype was found many times. The chain links TRBV20-1 to TRBJ1-4, with a weak D call TRBD1 (6 bases). The germline gives CDR1 DFQATT, CDR2 SNEGSKA (reference sequence). V was trimmed by 1 base and J by 7 bases, leaving 16 bases between them. The CDR3 runs 15 residues. The DNA of the CDR3 is TGCAGTGCTAGAGCTTGGCAGGGGAGGGGTGAAAAACTGTTTTTT. Amino acid sequence: CSARAWQGRGEKLFF.

The gene calls are TRBV5-1 and TRBJ2-2; tentatively, D is TRBD1 (5 bases). The CDR3 runs 16 residues. Between the trimmed V and J ends, which lost 4 bases and 6 bases, there was a span of 19 bases. The germline CDR1 and CDR2 sequences are SGHRS and YFSETQ. The CDR3 here is CASSPPQGGLPGELFF. Written as DNA, the CDR3 is TGCGCCAGCAGCCCCCCCCAGGGTGGTTTACCCGGGGAGCTGTTTTTT. Full variable domain (remainder filled in from reference TRBV5-1 and TRBJ2-2): KAGVTQTPRYLIKTRGQQVTLSCSPISGHRSVSWYQQTPGQGLQFLFEYFSETQRNKGNFPGRFSGRQFSNSRSEMNVSTLELGDSALYLCASSPPQGGLPGELFFGEGSRLTVL.

This clonotype turned up a few times. This rearrangement joins TRBV5-1 to TRBJ1-1; D gene uncertain. V was pared by 4 bases and J by 1 base, with 14 bases between. CDR3 length: 15 residues. In germline, CDR1 is SGHRS, CDR2 YFSETQ. CDR3 loop: CASSISSPPNTEAFF. As DNA, the CDR3 is TGCGCCAGCAGCATTAGCAGCCCCCCGAACACTGAAGCTTTCTTT. The full variable domain, rest sourced from reference TRBV5-1 and TRBJ1-1, is KAGVTQTPRYLIKTRGQQVTLSCSPISGHRSVSWYQQTPGQGLQFLFEYFSETQRNKGNFPGRFSGRQFSNSRSEMNVSTLELGDSALYLCASSISSPPNTEAFFGQGTRLTVV.

This clonotype was seen a handful of times. This rearrangement joins TRBV5-1 to TRBJ1-1; the D gene is possibly TRBD1 (5 bases). Germline V gives CDR1 SGHRS, CDR2 YFSETQ. There are 14 residues in the CDR3. Trimming pared 3 bases from V and 5 bases from J, leaving 14 bases between. DNA of the CDR3: TGCGCCAGCAGCTCCACATCAGGGCGGACTGAAGCTTTCTTT. It translates to CASSSTSGRTEAFF.

The chain carries TRBV7-2 and TRBJ2-4, with 8 bases matching TRBD2. The CDR3 is 16 amino acids. The germline CDR1 and CDR2 sequences are SGHTA and FQGNSA. With 0 bases clipped from V and 9 bases from J, the junction kept 10 bases outside the gene matches. CDR3 nucleotides: TGTGCCAGCAGCTTAGCGTTAGCGGGGTCGGGTTTCATTCAGTACTTC. It translates to CASSLALAGSGFIQYF.

Only a few counts were recorded for this clonotype. CDR3 in DNA: TGCAGTGCTACGACTAGCGGGGGGCATGAGCAGTTCTTC. Its protein is CSATTSGGHEQFF. The V call is TRBV20-1, the J call TRBJ2-1, with TRBD2 matching 13 bases. Germline CDR1 and CDR2: DFQATT and SNEGSKA (reference sequence). V shed 4 bases and J 8 bases; nucleotides not matched to a gene: 2. The CDR3 consists of 13 residues.

The genes are TRBV18 and TRBJ2-7; D call uncertain. This CDR3 has 14 amino acids. Germline V gene sequence: CDR1 KGHSH, CDR2 LQKENI. V was trimmed by 0 bases and J by 3 bases, leaving 9 bases between them. Written as DNA, the CDR3 is TGTGCCAGCTCACCACCAGGGTGGAACTACGAGCAGTACTTC. Amino acids: CASSPPGWNYEQYF.

The gene calls are TRBV3-1 and TRBJ2-3; D possibly corresponds to TRBD2 (5 bases). Germline V gene sequence: CDR1 LGHDT, CDR2 YNNKEL (reference sequence). The length of the CDR3 is 14 residues. Trimming pared 7 bases from V and 4 bases from J, leaving 15 bases between. The chain's CDR3 is CASTSGGGADTQYF. In nucleotides, the CDR3 is TGTGCCAGCACCTCTGGTGGAGGAGCAGATACGCAGTATTTT.

This clonotype appeared a few times. This chain connects TRBV18 to TRBJ2-1, with 9 nucleotides matching TRBD1. From germline, CDR1 is KGHSH and CDR2 LQKENI. The CDR3 sequence is 15 residues long. J gave up 8 bases and V 3 bases, and 8 bases lay outside the gene matches. CDR3 in DNA: TGTGCCAGCTCACCCCGGGACAGGGTATTCGATGAGCAGTTCTTC. Protein sequence: CASSPRDRVFDEQFF.

This clonotype was seen ten or more times. V and J are TRBV6-5 and TRBJ1-1; D is possibly TRBD1 (5 bases). V was trimmed by 0 bases and J by 6 bases, leaving 11 bases between them. Germline V CDR1 and CDR2: MNHEY, SVGAGI. The CDR3 loop spans 14 amino acids. The CDR3 reads CASSYSGVFSEAFF. The CDR3 nucleotides read TGTGCCAGCAGTTACTCGGGGGTGTTCTCTGAAGCTTTCTTT.

This clonotype occurred many times. The rearrangement links TRBV7-6 to TRBJ2-7; weak D call: TRBD1 (5 bases). Deletions cut 5 bases from V and 2 bases from J, with 13 bases between. The germline CDR1 and CDR2 sequences are SGHVS and FNYEAQ. This CDR3 has 14 residues. The DNA for the CDR3 is TGTGCCAGCAGCAAAGCACAGGTTGCCTACGAGCAGTACTTC. Protein: CASSKAQVAYEQYF.

This clonotype was recorded a few times. The chain uses TRBV5-1 and TRBJ1-2; TRBD1 matches at 7 bases. With 4 bases clipped from V and 7 bases from J, the junction kept 10 bases outside the gene matches. The CDR3 sequence is 14 residues long. Germline CDR1 is SGHRS and CDR2 is YFSETQ. The CDR3 sequence: CASSVKEGAVGYTF. CDR3 in DNA: TGCGCCAGCAGCGTTAAGGAGGGGGCGGTTGGCTACACCTTC.

The chain joins TRBV20-1 to TRBJ1-5, with D possibly being TRBD1 (5 bases). The V and J ends lost 3 bases and 4 bases respectively, with 10 bases between them. This CDR3 region has 13 residues. Per the germline V gene, CDR1 is DFQATT and CDR2 is SNEGSKA (reference sequence). CDR3 coding DNA: TGCAGTGCTAGCAGGGTTCGTAATCAGCCCCAGCATTTT. Amino acids: CSASRVRNQPQHF.

J is TRBJ2-4 and V is TRBV6-5, with D tentatively TRBD1 or TRBD2 (5 bases each). The germline V and J ends were trimmed by 2 bases and 5 bases, with 13 bases remaining between them. Germline loops: CDR1 MNHEY, CDR2 SVGAGI. The CDR3 totals 15 residues. CDR3 loop: CASSYNGDGENIQYF. The DNA for the CDR3 is TGTGCCAGCAGTTACAACGGGGACGGAGAAAACATTCAGTACTTC.

This clonotype was picked up a small number of times. In DNA, the CDR3 is TGTGCCAGCAGCGTAGCTACGGGCGGCAGTCTCTATGAGCAGTTCTTC. Its protein product is CASSVATGGSLYEQFF. The chain couples TRBV9 to TRBJ2-1; no reliable D call. The germline V gene encodes CDR1 SGDLS and CDR2 YYNGEE. V lost 0 bases and J lost 8, with 18 bases in between. The CDR3 length is 16 residues.

This sequence joins TRBV4-2 and TRBJ1-1; a possible D gene is TRBD1 (5 bases). The CDR3 runs to 15 residues. V lost 1 base, J lost 1 base, and 10 bases lay in between. CDR1 LGHNA and CDR2 YNFKEQ come from the germline V gene. The CDR3 bases are TGTGCCAGCAGCCAAGGGACACCAGAGAACACTGAAGCTTTCTTT. Its protein product is CASSQGTPENTEAFF.

This clonotype was observed many times. V is TRBV6-5 and J is TRBJ2-2; 7 nucleotides agree with TRBD2. The V gene's germline CDR1 is MNHEY and CDR2 SVGAGI. Losses at the gene ends were 4 bases for V and 3 bases for J; bases not matched to a gene: 2. CDR3 length: 14 amino acids. The CDR3 reads CASSWLADTGELFF. The CDR3 DNA reads TGTGCCAGCAGTTGGCTAGCGGACACCGGGGAGCTGTTTTTT.

The chain joins TRBV6-2 or TRBV6-3 to TRBJ2-7; a possible D gene is TRBD2 (6 bases). In germline, CDR1 is MNHEY, CDR2 SVGEGT. The CDR3 sequence is 12 residues long. The ends were cut back, 2 bases at V and 13 bases at J, with 15 bases in the middle. The DNA for the CDR3 is TGTGCCAGCAGTTACCGACTAGGGAGTGAATACTTC. Translating it yields CASSYRLGSEYF.

This clonotype has just a few counts. The chain recombines TRBV20-1 with TRBJ2-7; 8 nucleotides line up with TRBD1. CDR3 length equals 13 residues. The V gene end was trimmed by 6 bases and the J gene end by 4 bases; junction bases not matched to a gene: 8. Germline lookup yields CDR1 DFQATT and CDR2 SNEGSKA (reference sequence). The CDR3 bases are TGCAGTGCGCCGGGACAGGCCTTTTACGAGCAGTACTTC. Its translation is CSAPGQAFYEQYF.

This clonotype was observed a handful of times. This chain uses TRBV12-3 or TRBV12-4 with TRBJ2-3; D remains unclear. This CDR3 contains 13 residues. Trimming left V 4 bases short and J 5 bases short, with 10 bases between. Here the CDR3 reads CASSYPAGDTQYF. CDR3 sequence (DNA): TGTGCCAGCAGTTACCCCGCCGGAGATACGCAGTATTTT.

The sample holds a few counts of this clonotype. J is TRBJ2-2 and V is TRBV13, with D possibly TRBD1 on 5 matching bases. The CDR3 runs 14 residues. Trimming cost V 10 bases and J 0 bases, with 12 bases left between them. CDR1 is PRHDT and CDR2 is FYEKMQ in the germline V gene (reference sequence). CDR3: CATRQNSNTGELFF. The CDR3, as DNA: TGTGCCACCCGACAGAATTCGAACACCGGGGAGCTGTTTTTT. The full variable domain, with the rest looked up from reference TRBV13 and TRBJ2-2, is AAGVIQSPRHLIKEKRETATLKCYPIPRHDTVYWYQQGPGQDPQFLISFYEKMQSDKGSIPDRFSAQQFSDYHSELNMSSLELGDSALYFCATRQNSNTGELFFGEGSRLTVL.

This clonotype was observed many times. This chain uses TRBV12-3 or TRBV12-4 with TRBJ2-1; possible D gene TRBD2, 5 bases. The V and J ends lost 6 bases and 0 bases respectively, with 15 bases between them. The CDR3 is 16 amino acids. The CDR3 bases are TGTGCCAGCAGCCCACCGGACTGGGCCTCCTACAATGAGCAGTTCTTC. It translates to CASSPPDWASYNEQFF.

This clonotype has only a few counts. The chain joins TRBV9 to TRBJ2-5; TRBD2 aligns across 10 bases. CDR3 length equals 15 residues. After removal of 3 bases from V and 1 base from J, the junction contained 3 bases not matched to a gene. Germline-derived CDR1 and CDR2 are SGDLS and YYNGEE. The CDR3 sequence is CASSATSGLQETQYF. CDR3 nucleotide sequence: TGTGCCAGCAGCGCGACTAGCGGGCTCCAAGAGACCCAGTACTTC. Complete variable domain (other parts from reference TRBV9 and TRBJ2-5): DSGVTQTPKHLITATGQRVTLRCSPRSGDLSVYWYQQSLDQGLQFLIQYYNGEERAKGNILERFSAQQFPDLHSELNLSSLELGDSALYFCASSATSGLQETQYFGPGTRLLVL.